This note documents a single TCR beta chain sequence. Its antigen is not identified. Clinical symptoms, serum thyroxine, TRAb, thyroid ultrasound and orbital computed tomography established diagnosis. V shed 3 bases and J shed 2 bases, with 17 bases lying between them. The CDR3 is 17 residues long. Germline-derived CDR1 and CDR2 are LNHDA and SQIVND (reference sequence). These data belong to a study of T cells in Graves' hyperthyroidism and ophthalmopathy. Authors of the study amplified TCR beta CDR3 regions from RNA transcripts. First-round RT-PCR of the TCR CDR3 relied on the HTBI primer set. One entry per CDR3 protein, called by TCRdb with MiXCR from the multiplex PCR reads. The sample contains about 570,000 distinct CDR3 sequences, around 45% of which appear only once. The study's findings and limits: In the blood, most expanded thyroid clonotypes above 0.001 appeared as well. A model using 13 V-J features told ophthalmopathy apart from stable hyperthyroidism. The model forecast ophthalmopathy, anticipating it by a median approximately 6.2 months before onset.

This receptor was taken from an adult woman with Graves' disease, either hyperthyroidism or ophthalmopathy (not recorded which). The J gene is TRBJ1-5, the V gene TRBV19; D possibly corresponds to TRBD1 (5 bases). The material sequenced was peripheral blood or thyroid tissue (not recorded which). The CDR3, as DNA: TGTGCCAGTAGTATCGGTCCAGGGAGCTTTGGCAATCAGCCCCAGCATTTT. The encoded protein is CASSIGPGSFGNQPQHF.